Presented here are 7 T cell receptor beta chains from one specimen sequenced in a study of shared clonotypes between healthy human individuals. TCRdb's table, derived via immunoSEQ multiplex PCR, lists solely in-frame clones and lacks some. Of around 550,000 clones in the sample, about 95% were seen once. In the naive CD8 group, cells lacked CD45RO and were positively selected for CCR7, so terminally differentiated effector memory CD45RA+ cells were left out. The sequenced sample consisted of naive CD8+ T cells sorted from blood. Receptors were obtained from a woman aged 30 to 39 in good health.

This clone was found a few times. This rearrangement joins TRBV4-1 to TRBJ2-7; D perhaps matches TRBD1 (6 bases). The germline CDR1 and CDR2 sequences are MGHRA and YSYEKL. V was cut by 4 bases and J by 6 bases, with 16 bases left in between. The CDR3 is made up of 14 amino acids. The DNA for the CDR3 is TGCGCCAGCAGCCCCCGTGACAGGAGTCGCGAGCAGTACTTC. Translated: CASSPRDRSREQYF.

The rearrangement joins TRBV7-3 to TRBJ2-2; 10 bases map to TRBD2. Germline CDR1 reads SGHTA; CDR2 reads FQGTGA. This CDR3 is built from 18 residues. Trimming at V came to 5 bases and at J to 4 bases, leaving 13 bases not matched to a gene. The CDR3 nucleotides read TGTGCCAGCAGCCCCCTTTTAGAGCGGGAGGGCCCCACCGGGGAGCTGTTTTTT. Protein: CASSPLLEREGPTGELFF.

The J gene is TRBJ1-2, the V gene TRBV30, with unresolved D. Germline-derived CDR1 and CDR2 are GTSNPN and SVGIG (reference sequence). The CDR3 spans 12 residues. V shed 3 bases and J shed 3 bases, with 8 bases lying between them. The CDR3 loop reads CAWSVNYYGYTF. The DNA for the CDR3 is TGTGCCTGGAGCGTTAACTACTATGGCTACACCTTC.

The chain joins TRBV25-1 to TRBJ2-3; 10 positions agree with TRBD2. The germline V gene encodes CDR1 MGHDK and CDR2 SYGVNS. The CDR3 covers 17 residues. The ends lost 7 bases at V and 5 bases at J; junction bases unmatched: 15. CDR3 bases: TGTGCCAGCAACGGAGGGTTGGTAGCGGGAGGAATAGATACGCAGTATTTT. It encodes CASNGGLVAGGIDTQYF. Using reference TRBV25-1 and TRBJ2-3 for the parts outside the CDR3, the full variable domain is EADIYQTPRYLVIGTGKKITLECSQTMGHDKMYWYQQDPGMELHLIHYSYGVNSTEKGDLSSESTVSRIRTEHFPLTLESARPSHTSQYLCASNGGLVAGGIDTQYFGPGTRLTVL.

For the CDR3, the DNA is TGTGCCAGCAGCAAATCCCACGAGCAGTACTTC. This encodes CASSKSHEQYF. The chain joins TRBV5-4 to TRBJ2-7; D gene unclear. CDR1 and CDR2 (germline): SGHNT, YYREEE (reference sequence). The CDR3 extends over 11 amino acids. V was clipped by 4 bases and J by 5 bases, with 7 bases between them. Drawing the rest from reference TRBV5-4 and TRBJ2-7, the complete variable domain is ETGVTQSPTHLIKTRGQQVTLRCSSQSGHNTVSWYQQALGQGPQFIFQYYREEENGRGNFPPRFSGLQFPNYSSELNVNALELDDSALYLCASSKSHEQYFGPGTRLTVT.

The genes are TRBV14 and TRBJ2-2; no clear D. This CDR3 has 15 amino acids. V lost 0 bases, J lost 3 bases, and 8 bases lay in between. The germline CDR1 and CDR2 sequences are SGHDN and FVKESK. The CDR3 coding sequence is TGTGCCAGCAGCCAAGAGACTCTCCACACCGGGGAGCTGTTTTTT. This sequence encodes CASSQETLHTGELFF.

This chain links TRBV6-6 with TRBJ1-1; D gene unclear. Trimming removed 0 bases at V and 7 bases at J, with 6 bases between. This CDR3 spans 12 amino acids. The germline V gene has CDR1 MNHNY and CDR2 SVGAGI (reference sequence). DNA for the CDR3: TGTGCCAGCAGTTACTCGCCGATTGAAGCTTTCTTT. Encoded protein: CASSYSPIEAFF.